These 3 T cell receptor beta chains came from one sample sequenced in a study of cytomegalovirus exposure and HLA in healthy donors. The PCR employed 60 Vbeta primers together with 13 Jbeta primers. The method was immunoSEQ multiplex PCR; TCRdb's version includes in-frame clones alone and lacks a portion of them. The sample holds 120,000 or so clones, over 65% seen once. Specimen: PBMCs. These receptors were obtained from a man in his thirties or forties in good health and CMV-seronegative.

The rearrangement joins TRBV5-8 to TRBJ1-1; TRBD1 agrees at 7 bases. The CDR3 spans 15 residues. The V segment lost 4 bases and the J segment 0 bases; nucleotides outside the gene matches: 6. Germline loops: CDR1 SGHTS, CDR2 YDEGEE. The CDR3 DNA reads as TGTGCCAGCAGCGGTACAGGGGTCATGAACACTGAAGCTTTCTTT. Protein product: CASSGTGVMNTEAFF.

V and J are TRBV9 and TRBJ1-1, with D unresolved. The CDR3 covers 14 residues. Trimming left V 2 bases short and J 3 bases short, with 11 bases between. The germline V gene has CDR1 SGDLS and CDR2 YYNGEE. CDR3: CASSVRSIDTEAFF. The CDR3 DNA sequence: TGTGCCAGCAGCGTCCGGAGTATCGACACTGAAGCTTTCTTT.

The chain recombines TRBV6-5 with TRBJ1-2, with D hard to call. Trimming pared 0 bases from V and 7 bases from J, leaving 12 bases between. CDR3 length: 14 amino acids. Germline V lookup: CDR1 MNHEY, CDR2 SVGAGI. CDR3: CASSYSVTSSGYTF. The CDR3 DNA reads as TGTGCCAGCAGTTACTCGGTTACGTCGAGTGGCTACACCTTC.